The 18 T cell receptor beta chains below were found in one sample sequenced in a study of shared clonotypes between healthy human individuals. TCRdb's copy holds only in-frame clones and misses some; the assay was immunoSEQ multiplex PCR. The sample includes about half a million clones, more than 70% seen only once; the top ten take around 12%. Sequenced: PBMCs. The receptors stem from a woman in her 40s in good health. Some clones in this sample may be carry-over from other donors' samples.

Here the CDR3 reads CASSIDRRPGGDTQYF. DNA for the CDR3: TGTGCCAGTAGTATAGATCGGCGTCCCGGGGGGGATACGCAGTATTTT. The V and J genes are TRBV19 and TRBJ2-3; 7 bases line up with TRBD2. This CDR3 has 16 residues. The germline gives CDR1 LNHDA, CDR2 SQIVND (reference sequence). The J segment lost 6 bases and the V segment lost 0 bases, leaving 9 bases of the junction unmatched.

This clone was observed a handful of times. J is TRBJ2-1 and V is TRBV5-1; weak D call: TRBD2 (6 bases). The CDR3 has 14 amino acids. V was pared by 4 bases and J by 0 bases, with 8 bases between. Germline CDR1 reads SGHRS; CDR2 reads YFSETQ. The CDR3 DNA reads TGCGCCAGCAGCGTTAGCGGCTCCTACAATGAGCAGTTCTTC. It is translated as CASSVSGSYNEQFF.

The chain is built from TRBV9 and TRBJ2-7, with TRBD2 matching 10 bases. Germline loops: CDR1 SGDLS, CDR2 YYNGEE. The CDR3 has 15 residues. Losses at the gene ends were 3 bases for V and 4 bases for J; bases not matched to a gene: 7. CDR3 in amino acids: CASSEGASGSYEQYF. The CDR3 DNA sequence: TGTGCCAGCAGCGAAGGGGCTAGCGGGAGTTACGAGCAGTACTTC.

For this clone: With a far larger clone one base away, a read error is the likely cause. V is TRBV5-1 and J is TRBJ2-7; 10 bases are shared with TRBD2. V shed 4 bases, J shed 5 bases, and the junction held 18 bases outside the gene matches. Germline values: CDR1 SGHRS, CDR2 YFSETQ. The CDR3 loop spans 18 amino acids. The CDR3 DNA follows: TGCGCCAGCAGCCTTGGGACTAGCGAGAAACCGGGGGAAGACGAGCAGTACTTC. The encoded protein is CASSLGTSEKPGEDEQYF.

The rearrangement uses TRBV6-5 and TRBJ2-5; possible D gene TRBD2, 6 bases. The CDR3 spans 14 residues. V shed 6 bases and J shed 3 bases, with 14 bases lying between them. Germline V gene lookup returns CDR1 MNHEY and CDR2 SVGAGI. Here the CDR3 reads CASSPRRGKETQYF. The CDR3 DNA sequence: TGTGCCAGCAGCCCACGTCGCGGGAAAGAGACCCAGTACTTC.

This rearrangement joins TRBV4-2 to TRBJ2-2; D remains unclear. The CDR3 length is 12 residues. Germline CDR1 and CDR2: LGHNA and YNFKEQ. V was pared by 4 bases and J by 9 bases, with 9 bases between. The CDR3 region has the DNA TGTGCCAGCAGCCCCGGTAGCCGGGAGCTGTTTTTT. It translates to CASSPGSRELFF.

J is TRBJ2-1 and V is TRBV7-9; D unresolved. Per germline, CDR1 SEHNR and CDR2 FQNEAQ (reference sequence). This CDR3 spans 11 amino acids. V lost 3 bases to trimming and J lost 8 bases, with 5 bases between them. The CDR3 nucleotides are TGTGCCAGCAGCTTGGACGATGAGCAGTTCTTC. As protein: CASSLDDEQFF.

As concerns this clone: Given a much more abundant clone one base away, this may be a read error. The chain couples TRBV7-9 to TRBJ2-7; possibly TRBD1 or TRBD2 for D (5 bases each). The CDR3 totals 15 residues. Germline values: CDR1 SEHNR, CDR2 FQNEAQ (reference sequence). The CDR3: CASSSPGAYSYEQHF. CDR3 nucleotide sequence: TGTGCCAGCAGCTCACCCGGGGCGTACTCCTACGAGCAGCACTTC.

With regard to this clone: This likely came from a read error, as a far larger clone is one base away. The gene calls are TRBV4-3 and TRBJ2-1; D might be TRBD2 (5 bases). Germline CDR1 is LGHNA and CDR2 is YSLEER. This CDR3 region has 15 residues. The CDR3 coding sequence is TGCGCCAGCAGCCAAGATGGGCTAGCTATTAATGAGCGGTTCTTC. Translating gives CASSQDGLAINERFF.

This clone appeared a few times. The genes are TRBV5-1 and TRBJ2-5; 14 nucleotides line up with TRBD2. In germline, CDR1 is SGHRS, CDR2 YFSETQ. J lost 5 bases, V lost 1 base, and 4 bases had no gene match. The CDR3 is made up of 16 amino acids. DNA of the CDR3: TGCGCCAGCAGCTTGTCGGGACTAGCGGGAGTGGAGACCCAGTACTTC. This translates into CASSLSGLAGVETQYF.

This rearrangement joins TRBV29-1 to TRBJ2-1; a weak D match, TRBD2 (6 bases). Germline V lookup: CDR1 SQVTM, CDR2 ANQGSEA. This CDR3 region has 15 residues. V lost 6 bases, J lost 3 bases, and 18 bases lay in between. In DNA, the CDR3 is TGCAGCGTAGTAACTAGCCTTACCCTCTACAATGAGCAGTTCTTC. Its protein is CSVVTSLTLYNEQFF.

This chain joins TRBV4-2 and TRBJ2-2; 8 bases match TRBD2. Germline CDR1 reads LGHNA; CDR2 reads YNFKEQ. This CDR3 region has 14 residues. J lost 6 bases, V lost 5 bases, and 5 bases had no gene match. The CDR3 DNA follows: TGTGCCAGCAGCTCGCCGGGGGGGTCCGGGGAGCTGTTTTTT. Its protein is CASSSPGGSGELFF.

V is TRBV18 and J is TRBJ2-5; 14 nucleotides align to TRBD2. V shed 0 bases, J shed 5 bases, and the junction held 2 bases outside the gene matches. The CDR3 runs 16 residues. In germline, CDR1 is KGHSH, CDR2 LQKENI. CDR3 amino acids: CASSPPGLAGVETQYF. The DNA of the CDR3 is TGTGCCAGCTCACCACCGGGACTAGCGGGAGTTGAGACCCAGTACTTC.

CDR3 coding DNA: TGTGCCAGCAGCCAAGAGCAGGGGAGGAATTCACCCCTCCACTTT. Translation gives CASSQEQGRNSPLHF. The V gene is TRBV4-2, the J gene TRBJ1-6, with D possibly being TRBD1 (6 bases). The germline gives CDR1 LGHNA, CDR2 YNFKEQ. The CDR3 length is 15 residues. V was pared by 0 bases and J by 7 bases, with 10 bases between.

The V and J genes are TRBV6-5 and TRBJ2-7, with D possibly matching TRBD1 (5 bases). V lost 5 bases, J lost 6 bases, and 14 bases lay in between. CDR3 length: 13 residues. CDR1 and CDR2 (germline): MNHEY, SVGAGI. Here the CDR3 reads CASSIRDRVEQYF. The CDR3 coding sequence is TGTGCCAGCAGTATACGAGACAGAGTCGAGCAGTACTTC.

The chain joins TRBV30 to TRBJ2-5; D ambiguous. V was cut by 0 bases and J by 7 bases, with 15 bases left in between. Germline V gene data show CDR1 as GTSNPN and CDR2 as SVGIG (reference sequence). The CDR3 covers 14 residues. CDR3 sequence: CAWSVLRAVGTQYF. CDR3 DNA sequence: TGTGCCTGGAGTGTACTACGGGCGGTGGGGACCCAGTACTTC.

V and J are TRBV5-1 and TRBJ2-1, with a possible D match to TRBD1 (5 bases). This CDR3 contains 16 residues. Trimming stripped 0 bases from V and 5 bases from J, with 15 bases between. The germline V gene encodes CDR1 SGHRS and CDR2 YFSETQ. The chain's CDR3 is CASSLGVRQYDNEQFF. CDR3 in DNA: TGCGCCAGCAGCTTGGGGGTAAGACAGTATGACAATGAGCAGTTCTTC.

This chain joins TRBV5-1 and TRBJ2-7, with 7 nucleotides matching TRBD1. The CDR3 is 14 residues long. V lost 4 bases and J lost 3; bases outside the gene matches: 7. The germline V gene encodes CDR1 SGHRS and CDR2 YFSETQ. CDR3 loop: CASSQDRVSYEQYF. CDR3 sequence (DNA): TGCGCCAGCAGCCAAGACAGGGTGAGCTACGAGCAGTACTTC.